These 9 T cell receptor beta chains were sequenced from one sample in a study of cytomegalovirus exposure and HLA in healthy donors. The PCR used 60 Vbeta and 13 Jbeta primers. The data were produced by immunoSEQ multiplex PCR, yet TCRdb's version contains in-frame clones alone and is incomplete. There are 220,000 or so clones in the sample; more than 60% occur only once, and approximately 1.5% lies in the top ten. The sample consisted of PBMCs. These receptors were taken from a man aged 50-59 years in good health and CMV-seronegative.

This chain links TRBV29-1 with TRBJ2-1; 8 bases agree with TRBD2. Germline V gene lookup returns CDR1 SQVTM and CDR2 ANQGSEA. The junction had 7 bases not matched to a gene; V was cut back by 3 bases and J by 9 bases. The CDR3 spans 13 residues. The DNA of the CDR3 is TGCAGCGTTGATGAGACTAGCGTTGGTGAGCAGTTCTTC. The encoded protein is CSVDETSVGEQFF.

This clone was detected once. The chain recombines TRBV25-1 with TRBJ1-1, with a tentative D call TRBD1 (5 bases). The germline gives CDR1 MGHDK, CDR2 SYGVNS. CDR3 length equals 13 residues. V was pared by 1 base and J by 3 bases, with 6 bases between. Here the CDR3 DNA reads TGTGCCAGCAGTGAATCCAGGGACACTGAAGCTTTCTTT. Translated: CASSESRDTEAFF.

This chain joins TRBV10-3 and TRBJ2-6, with D maybe TRBD1 (6 bases). CDR1 and CDR2 from the germline V gene are ENHRY and SYGVKD. This CDR3 spans 17 amino acids. Deletions cut 7 bases from V and 0 bases from J, with 16 bases between. CDR3 amino acids: CAIMGAFSLSGANVLTF. The DNA of the CDR3 is TGTGCCATCATGGGGGCCTTCTCCCTCTCTGGGGCCAACGTCCTGACTTTC.

The chain has TRBV18 and TRBJ1-2; D ambiguous. V shed 3 bases and J shed 4 bases, with 12 bases lying between them. This CDR3 is built from 14 residues. Germline CDR1 is KGHSH and CDR2 is LQKENI. The chain's CDR3 is CASSPEGRSYGYTF. DNA for the CDR3: TGTGCCAGCTCACCTGAAGGGAGGAGCTATGGCTACACCTTC.

CDR3 sequence reads: CASSLPGQTNTGELFF. The CDR3 DNA is TGTGCCAGCAGCCTCCCGGGACAGACGAACACCGGGGAGCTGTTTTTT. V gene TRBV5-4 combines with J gene TRBJ2-2; 7 bases map to TRBD1. With V trimmed by 4 bases and J by 0 bases, 6 bases remained unmatched. Germline CDR1 SGHNT, CDR2 YYREEE (reference sequence). The CDR3 has 16 amino acids. The whole variable domain, filled in from reference TRBV5-4 and TRBJ2-2, reads ETGVTQSPTHLIKTRGQQVTLRCSSQSGHNTVSWYQQALGQGPQFIFQYYREEENGRGNFPPRFSGLQFPNYSSELNVNALELDDSALYLCASSLPGQTNTGELFFGEGSRLTVL.

This clone showed up just a few times. The chain carries TRBV5-1 and TRBJ2-3; 9 bases align to TRBD1. CDR1 SGHRS and CDR2 YFSETQ come from the germline V gene. This CDR3 comprises 16 residues. With V trimmed by 4 bases and J by 2 bases, 8 bases remained unmatched. DNA of the CDR3: TGCGCCAGCAGCCGGCGACAGGGGGGAAACACAGATACGCAGTATTTT. Translation: CASSRRQGGNTDTQYF.

The chain combines TRBV30 with TRBJ2-7; 8 nucleotides line up with TRBD2. This CDR3 contains 13 residues. The V and J ends lost 4 bases and 2 bases, in that order; junction bases with no gene match: 4. In germline, CDR1 is GTSNPN, CDR2 SVGIG (reference sequence). The CDR3 here is CAWTPGGAYEQYF. As DNA, the CDR3 is TGTGCCTGGACCCCGGGAGGGGCCTACGAGCAGTACTTC.

The gene calls are TRBV30 and TRBJ1-3; maybe TRBD1 (5 bases). The CDR3 covers 14 residues. The V gene's germline CDR1 is GTSNPN and CDR2 SVGIG (reference sequence). Trimming took off 4 bases at V and 6 bases at J, with 16 bases between the two ends. CDR3 coding DNA: TGTGCCTGGAAAGGGACTCCGACGGAAAACACCATATATTTT. It translates to CAWKGTPTENTIYF.

The chain carries TRBV28 and TRBJ2-7, with 8 bases that match TRBD1. From germline, CDR1 is MDHEN and CDR2 SYDVKM. This CDR3 is built from 19 residues. The trim removed 1 base at V and 2 bases at J, leaving 16 bases unmatched. CDR3 in amino acids: CASSLFIPRPTGETYEQYF. The CDR3 coding sequence is TGTGCCAGCAGTTTATTCATACCCCGTCCGACAGGGGAAACCTACGAGCAGTACTTC. The variable domain in full, completed from reference TRBV28 and TRBJ2-7, reads DVKVTQSSRYLVKRTGEKVFLECVQDMDHENMFWYRQDPGLGLRLIYFSYDVKMKEKGDIPEGYSVSREKKERFSLILESASTNQTSMYLCASSLFIPRPTGETYEQYFGPGTRLTVT.